A selection of T cell receptor beta chains follows, all from one sample in a study of shared clonotypes between healthy human individuals. Sequencing was performed with immunoSEQ multiplex PCR; in TCRdb, only in-frame clones are kept and a portion is missing. Among approximately 710,000 clones listed, 80% to 95% were seen once. The source material was memory CD8+ T cells from PBMCs. Source of these receptors: a man between 18 and 29 years old in good health. Some clones in this sample may be carry-over from other donors' samples. CDR3s include the opening cysteine and the closing phenylalanine or tryptophan. The D gene is left open where the match is weak. Not all rows give a size; the values are once, few, many and, for expanded clones, a class.

size: few; J: TRBJ2-3; V: TRBV9; D: NA; CDR3: CACSSVSDENTDTQYF; DNA: TGTGCCTGCAGCAGCGTCTCGGATGAGAACACAGATACGCAGTATTTT
size: NA; J: TRBJ2-3; V: TRBV9; D: NA; CDR3: CASSVGFVPATDTQYF; DNA: TGTGCCAGCAGCGTGGGGTTTGTGCCAGCCACAGATACGCAGTATTTT
size: NA; J: TRBJ2-1; V: TRBV4-1; D: TRBD1; CDR3: CASSRDSREQFF; DNA: TGCGCCAGCAGCCGGGACAGCCGAGAGCAGTTCTTC
size: NA; J: TRBJ1-1; V: TRBV19; D: TRBD1; CDR3: CASSPLPGQGNTEAFF; DNA: TGTGCCAGTAGTCCGCTTCCCGGACAGGGGAACACTGAAGCTTTCTTT
size: once; J: TRBJ2-3; V: TRBV4-2; D: TRBD2; CDR3: CASSQVGGRSTDTQYF; DNA: TGTGCCAGCAGCCAAGTGGGCGGGAGGAGCACAGATACGCAGTATTTT
size: NA; J: TRBJ1-2; V: TRBV30; D: TRBD1; CDR3: CAWSLRGVGYTF; DNA: TGTGCCTGGAGCCTCAGGGGGGTTGGCTACACCTTC
size: NA; J: TRBJ1-6; V: TRBV11-3; D: TRBD1; CDR3: CASTQGDRGPVLNSPLHF; DNA: TGTGCCAGCACCCAGGGGGACAGGGGGCCTGTTTTGAATTCACCCCTCCACTTT
size: once; J: TRBJ2-5; V: TRBV7-9; D: TRBD2; CDR3: CASTLSTSGRVAETQYF; DNA: TGTGCCAGCACCTTAAGTACTAGCGGGAGGGTAGCGGAGACCCAGTACTTC
size: NA; J: TRBJ2-7; V: TRBV23-1; D: TRBD1; CDR3: CASSQGTGGSSYEQYF; DNA: TGCGCCAGCAGTCAAGGGACAGGGGGTAGCTCCTACGAGCAGTACTTC
size: NA; J: TRBJ2-7; V: TRBV27; D: NA; CDR3: CASIQGDEQYF; DNA: TGTGCCAGCATTCAAGGCGACGAGCAGTACTTC
size: NA; J: TRBJ1-4; V: TRBV29-1; D: TRBD1; CDR3: CSVGYRGSNEKLFF; DNA: TGCAGCGTAGGCTACAGGGGGTCTAATGAAAAACTGTTTTTT
size: NA; J: TRBJ2-7; V: TRBV11-1; D: NA; CDR3: CASRIGTEGTYEQYF; DNA: TGTGCCAGCAGAATCGGGACTGAGGGGACCTACGAGCAGTACTTC
size: NA; J: TRBJ2-7; V: TRBV4-3; D: TRBD2; CDR3: CASSHRLAEAYEQYF; DNA: TGCGCCAGCAGCCACCGACTAGCGGAAGCCTACGAGCAGTACTTC
size: NA; J: TRBJ1-2; V: TRBV27; D: NA; CDR3: CASSPQTSVRDVDGYTF; DNA: TGTGCCAGCAGTCCCCAAACCAGTGTCCGGGACGTGGATGGCTACACCTTC
size: NA; J: TRBJ1-2; V: TRBV30; D: NA; CDR3: CAWSEEISPGALSDGYTF; DNA: TGTGCCTGGAGTGAGGAGATAAGTCCGGGGGCGCTATCGGACGGCTACACCTTC
size: NA; J: TRBJ1-5; V: TRBV28; D: NA; CDR3: CASSLFGGVRSNQPQHF; DNA: TGTGCCAGCAGTTTGTTCGGTGGGGTGAGGAGCAATCAGCCCCAGCATTTT
size: NA; J: TRBJ2-2; V: TRBV9; D: NA; CDR3: CASSVDRDTNTGELFF; DNA: TGTGCCAGCAGCGTAGATCGGGACACGAACACCGGGGAGCTGTTTTTT
size: NA; J: TRBJ2-1; V: TRBV28; D: NA; CDR3: CASRSRTLEQFF; DNA: TGTGCCAGCAGATCCCGGACTCTAGAGCAGTTCTTC
size: NA; J: TRBJ1-1; V: TRBV19; D: TRBD1; CDR3: CASSMRQGNRPNTEAFF; DNA: TGTGCCAGTAGTATGAGACAGGGGAACAGACCGAACACTGAAGCTTTCTTT
size: once; J: TRBJ1-1; V: TRBV6-1; D: NA; CDR3: CASSEYREQAFF; DNA: TGTGCCAGCAGTGAGTACAGGGAGCAGGCTTTCTTT
size: NA; J: TRBJ1-3; V: TRBV4-1; D: NA; CDR3: CASTVIWGGVDTIYF; DNA: TGCGCCAGCACAGTCATCTGGGGAGGGGTTGACACCATATATTTT
size: NA; J: TRBJ1-4; V: TRBV29-1; D: NA; CDR3: CSAAGATNEKLFF; DNA: TGCAGCGCAGCCGGGGCAACTAATGAAAAACTGTTTTTT
size: NA; J: TRBJ2-3; V: TRBV5-8; D: TRBD1; CDR3: CASIHGQGSGDTQYF; DNA: TGTGCCAGCATCCACGGACAGGGAAGTGGAGATACGCAGTATTTT
size: NA; J: TRBJ2-3; V: TRBV10-3; D: TRBD2; CDR3: CAIKRESTDTQYF; DNA: TGTGCCATCAAGCGGGAAAGCACAGATACGCAGTATTTT
size: NA; J: TRBJ2-1; V: TRBV7-9; D: NA; CDR3: CASSLAGGEQFF; DNA: TGTGCCAGCAGCTTAGCGGGAGGTGAGCAGTTCTTC